These T cell receptor beta chains were read from a single sample in a study of blood T cells in healthy people across ages. TCRdb reprocessed the 5' RACE reads with MiXCR, giving one entry per CDR3 protein. The sample has about 670,000 distinct CDR3 sequences, around two fifths seen once. Material: blood. Source of these receptors: an older man in good health. Each CDR3 is given with its conserved first and last residue. A D gene is named only where the DNA matches it firmly. Clone size is shown for a subset of rows, as once, few, many or a class of expanded clone.

>TRBJ2-7|TRBV20-1|TRBD2|13|.
TGCAGTGCTCGAAGCGGGAGGAACTACGAGCAGTACTTC
CSARSGRNYEQYF
>TRBJ2-5|TRBV18|.|14|.
TGTGCCAGCTCACCAGAGAGGGGAAGAGAGACCCAGTACTTC
CASSPERGRETQYF
>TRBJ2-3|TRBV5-1|TRBD1|16|few
TGCGCCAGCAGCTTGGCGGGACAGGGGAGCCCAGATACGCAGTATTTT
CASSLAGQGSPDTQYF
>TRBJ2-3|TRBV2|TRBD2|15|few
TGTGCCAGCAGTGTCGGGAGGGCCAGCACAGATACGCAGTATTTT
CASSVGRASTDTQYF
>TRBJ2-1|TRBV20-1|.|11|.
TGCAGTGCTAGCAGGGCTCCTGAGCAGTTCTTC
CSASRAPEQFF
>TRBJ2-1|TRBV7-2|TRBD1|17|.
TGTGCCAGCAGCTTGGGCAAAGACAGGGTCTCGGACAATGAGCAGTTCTTC
CASSLGKDRVSDNEQFF
>TRBJ2-7|TRBV29-1|TRBD1|13|many
TGCAGCACTAGGGGGACAGGGAGGTACGAGCAGTACTTC
CSTRGTGRYEQYF
>TRBJ1-1|TRBV6-2/TRBV6-3|.|15|.
TGTGCCAGCAGTTACGGGTCAGAGCTGAACACTGAAGCTTTCTTT
CASSYGSELNTEAFF
>TRBJ2-6|TRBV24-1|.|15|few
TGTGCCACCGACCCGTCTCACTCTGGGGCCAACGTCCTGACTTTC
CATDPSHSGANVLTF
>TRBJ2-1|TRBV7-9|TRBD2|15|few
TGTGCCAGCAGCTTTACTAGCGGGGGGCCCAATGAGCAGTTCTTC
CASSFTSGGPNEQFF
>TRBJ1-1|TRBV20-1|.|13|.
TGCAGTGCTACTCGCAGACCGGACACTGAAGCTTTCTTT
CSATRRPDTEAFF
>TRBJ2-5|TRBV27|.|18|.
TGTGCCAGCAGTTTAGGGGGGCCAGAGACCTCCTCCTACAATGAGCAGTACTTC
CASSLGGPETSSYNEQYF
>TRBJ2-3|TRBV4-2|TRBD2|16|.
TGTGCCAGCAGCCATGGACTAGCGGGGGTACAGGATACGCAGTATTTT
CASSHGLAGVQDTQYF
>TRBJ2-7|TRBV20-1|TRBD2|15|.
TGCAGTGCGGCGACTAGCGCTGACACAGCCTACGAGCAGTACTTC
CSAATSADTAYEQYF
>TRBJ2-7|TRBV25-1|.|12|.
TGTGCCAGCAGTGTGCCGGTCGGCGAGCAGTACTTC
CASSVPVGEQYF
>TRBJ2-1|TRBV25-1|.|13|few
TGTGCCAGCAGTGAAAGCCGGAGCAATGAGCAGTTCTTC
CASSESRSNEQFF
>TRBJ1-1|TRBV6-5|.|14|many
TGTGCCAGCAGTTACTCCGGGGGCAGGACTGAAGCTTTCTTT
CASSYSGGRTEAFF
>TRBJ2-1|TRBV5-1|.|15|few
TGCGCCAGCAGCTTTACCGCCGGGACCACCAATGAGCAGTTCTTC
CASSFTAGTTNEQFF
>TRBJ2-5|TRBV7-2|.|14|.
TGTGCCAGCAGCTTAAACGGTCTCCAAGAGACCCAGTACTTC
CASSLNGLQETQYF
>TRBJ2-1|TRBV5-1|.|15|.
TGCGCCAGCAGCTTGGGACAGGAAACCTACAATGAGCAGTTCTTC
CASSLGQETYNEQFF
>TRBJ2-3|TRBV9|.|14|.
TGTGCCAGCAGCAATCCCGTCGGCACAGATACGCAGTATTTT
CASSNPVGTDTQYF
>TRBJ2-2|TRBV25-1|TRBD2|17|.
TGTGCCAGCAGTGGCGCTCGGGGGGGGCTCTCAACCGGGGAGCTGTTTTTT
CASSGARGGLSTGELFF
>TRBJ1-1|TRBV6-5|TRBD1|15|few
TGTGCCAGCAGCCGGGGGGACAGGTTGAACACTGAAGCTTTCTTT
CASSRGDRLNTEAFF
>TRBJ2-5|TRBV6-2/TRBV6-3|.|12|.
TGTGCCTGCAGTTACTCGAATTCAGAGCAGTACTTC
CACSYSNSEQYF
>TRBJ2-3|TRBV27|TRBD2|18|.
TGTGCCAGCAGTTCCAGGTGGACTAGTTCCATGGGCACAGATACGCAGTATTTT
CASSSRWTSSMGTDTQYF
>TRBJ2-7|TRBV7-2|TRBD2|15|.
TGTGCCAGCAGCACGCCAAGCGGGGGGGCCTACGAGCAGTACTTC
CASSTPSGGAYEQYF
>TRBJ2-7|TRBV18|TRBD1|14|few
TGTGCCAGCTCGGGACAGGGGTCTACCTACGAGCAGTACTTC
CASSGQGSTYEQYF